Following are 32 T cell receptor beta chains from one sample sequenced in a study of T cell responses to AZD1222 COVID-19 vaccine. The table came from immunoSEQ multiplex PCR; TCRdb's copy has only in-frame clones and leaves some out. The sample lists roughly 150,000 clones, 85% to 95% occurring once. Material: peripheral blood, obtained 28 days after the second AZD1222 dose. Every receptor here comes from an adult who received the AZD1222 COVID-19 vaccine.

This sequence joins TRBV30 and TRBJ1-1; D is possibly TRBD1 (5 bases). The germline V and J ends were trimmed by 2 bases and 6 bases, with 13 bases remaining between them. CDR1 is GTSNPN and CDR2 is SVGIG in the germline V gene (reference sequence). This CDR3 comprises 13 residues. CDR3 protein: CAWSYQGGAEAFF. CDR3 sequence (DNA): TGTGCCTGGAGTTATCAGGGAGGAGCTGAAGCTTTCTTT.

The chain is built from TRBV19 and TRBJ1-1; 7 bases are shared with TRBD1. J was trimmed by 1 base and V by 3 bases; bases with no gene match: 5. The CDR3 length is 15 residues. CDR1 and CDR2 from the germline V gene are LNHDA and SQIVND (reference sequence). For the CDR3, the DNA is TGTGCCAGTAGTATGGACAGGCCCCCGAACACTGAAGCTTTCTTT. This translates into CASSMDRPPNTEAFF.

V and J are TRBV27 and TRBJ1-2; 11 nucleotides align to TRBD1. CDR3 length equals 14 residues. V shed 7 bases, J shed 4 bases, and the junction held 5 bases outside the gene matches. CDR1 and CDR2 from the germline V gene are MNHEY and SMNVEV (reference sequence). For the CDR3, the DNA is TGTGCCAGCAAAGGACAGGGGGCCTCCTATGGCTACACCTTC. Translated, it gives CASKGQGASYGYTF.

V usage is TRBV6-1 and J usage is TRBJ1-5; D remains unclear. V gave up 3 bases and J gave up 6 bases, with 9 bases separating them. CDR1 is MNHNS and CDR2 is SASEGT in the germline V gene. CDR3 size: 13 residues. CDR3 nucleotides: TGTGCCAGCAGTGATTCGGCGGGTCAGCCCCAGCATTTT. Protein sequence: CASSDSAGQPQHF.

This clone was counted only a few times. The CDR3 sequence: CASSEDWGRNYGYTF. The DNA of the CDR3 is TGTGCCAGCAGTGAAGATTGGGGCAGGAACTATGGCTACACCTTC. This chain uses TRBV2 with TRBJ1-2; TRBD1 is a possible D gene (5 bases). The germline CDR1 and CDR2 sequences are SNHLY and FYNNEI. The CDR3 contains 15 residues. The V and J ends lost 1 base and 2 bases respectively, with 11 bases between them.

The V call is TRBV7-9, the J call TRBJ1-1; possibly TRBD1 for D (5 bases). Trimming took 4 bases from V and 2 from J, leaving 17 bases between them. Germline V gene data show CDR1 as SEHNR and CDR2 as FQNEAQ (reference sequence). The CDR3 length is 16 residues. CDR3 DNA sequence: TGTGCCAGCAGCTATCGCGGGACGGTCGCTAACACTGAAGCTTTCTTT. It encodes CASSYRGTVANTEAFF.

The chain uses TRBV28 and TRBJ1-3; weak D call: TRBD1 (5 bases). Trimming left V 7 bases short and J 2 bases short, with 12 bases between. Germline CDR1 is MDHEN and CDR2 is SYDVKM. The CDR3 length is 14 residues. CDR3 in amino acids: CASKFGGTGNTIYF. CDR3 DNA sequence: TGTGCCAGCAAGTTTGGGGGGACTGGAAACACCATATATTTT.

The V call is TRBV18, the J call TRBJ1-4; TRBD1 is a possible D gene (6 bases). The germline CDR1 and CDR2 sequences are KGHSH and LQKENI. The CDR3 is 13 residues long. Trimming cost V 6 bases and J 5 bases, with 10 bases left between them. For the CDR3, the DNA is TGTGCCAGCTCTGGGGGACAAAATGAAAAACTGTTTTTT. Translating it yields CASSGGQNEKLFF.

This chain uses TRBV18 with TRBJ1-2; tentatively, D is TRBD1 (6 bases). V lost 4 bases to trimming and J lost 0 bases, with 15 bases between them. The germline V gene has CDR1 KGHSH and CDR2 LQKENI. The CDR3 is made up of 16 amino acids. CDR3 residues: CASSLGTGRTNYGYTF. Here the CDR3 DNA reads TGTGCCAGCTCACTCGGAACAGGGCGTACTAACTATGGCTACACCTTC.

This clone turned up a few times. V and J are TRBV6-6 and TRBJ1-4; no firm D call. Germline lookup yields CDR1 MNHNY and CDR2 SVGAGI (reference sequence). V was shortened by 5 bases and J by 6 bases, with 22 bases between the two germline ends. This CDR3 is 17 amino acids long. CDR3 loop: CASSPDTWTAGYEKLFF. The CDR3 DNA reads as TGTGCCAGCAGTCCCGATACGTGGACGGCGGGGTATGAAAAACTGTTTTTT.

CDR3 loop: CASSRILAGVSYNEQFF. The CDR3 DNA sequence: TGTGCCAGCAGCCGTATTCTAGCGGGAGTCTCCTACAATGAGCAGTTCTTC. The chain has TRBV27 and TRBJ2-1; TRBD2 matches at 10 bases. Germline loops: CDR1 MNHEY, CDR2 SMNVEV (reference sequence). The CDR3 runs 17 residues. V was clipped by 6 bases and J by 0 bases; unmatched bases: 8.

The V and J genes are TRBV2 and TRBJ2-7; 7 nucleotides line up with TRBD1. V lost 6 bases to trimming and J lost 2 bases; unmatched junction nucleotides: 7. Germline CDR1 SNHLY, CDR2 FYNNEI. CDR3 length: 14 amino acids. The CDR3 DNA sequence: TGTGCCAGCAGGAGAGGACAGGCTACCTACGAGCAGTACTTC. Residues: CASRRGQATYEQYF.

Concerning this clone itself: Other DNA variants within this sample encode the same CDR3. This sequence joins TRBV28 and TRBJ1-5, with 8 bases identical to TRBD1. The V gene end was trimmed by 5 bases and the J gene end by 4 bases; junction bases not matched to a gene: 7. CDR1 and CDR2 from the germline V gene are MDHEN and SYDVKM. This CDR3 has 15 residues. CDR3 in DNA: TGTGCCAGCAGTCCGACAGGGGCCCGGAATCAGCCCCAGCATTTT. Amino acids: CASSPTGARNQPQHF.

This clone has more than one count but fewer than ten. V and J are TRBV7-9 and TRBJ1-3, with D uncertain. V was clipped by 1 base and J by 0 bases, with 7 bases between them. The V gene's germline CDR1 is SEHNR and CDR2 FQNEAQ (reference sequence). The CDR3 covers 15 residues. The CDR3 sequence: CASSLDLGSGNTIYF. In DNA, the CDR3 is TGTGCCAGCAGCTTAGATCTGGGCTCTGGAAACACCATATATTTT.

The chain recombines TRBV4-1 with TRBJ1-4, with D perhaps TRBD1 (5 bases). The germline CDR1 and CDR2 sequences are MGHRA and YSYEKL. This CDR3 contains 15 residues. V was shortened by 1 base and J by 5 bases, with 11 bases between the two germline ends. In DNA form, the CDR3 reads TGCGCCAGCAGCCAAGGACAGCCACTGAATGAAAAACTGTTTTTT. This translates into CASSQGQPLNEKLFF.

The table lists this clone with a count of one. This chain uses TRBV28 with TRBJ1-5; perhaps TRBD1 as D (5 bases). This CDR3 is 13 amino acids long. V was shortened by 7 bases and J by 4 bases, with 11 bases between the two germline ends. Looked up from germline, CDR1 is MDHEN and CDR2 is SYDVKM. Here the CDR3 DNA reads TGTGCCAGCAAAGGGGCCGAGAATCAGCCCCAGCATTTT. This encodes CASKGAENQPQHF.

The chain joins TRBV4-1 to TRBJ1-2; D is unresolved. CDR1 and CDR2 from the germline V gene are MGHRA and YSYEKL. The CDR3 totals 14 residues. Trimming left V 1 base short and J 6 bases short, with 12 bases between. The CDR3 region has the DNA TGCGCCAGCAGCCAAGCCCAAGACCTCAATGGCTACACCTTC. Translated: CASSQAQDLNGYTF.

This rearrangement joins TRBV6-2 or TRBV6-3 to TRBJ2-1; perhaps TRBD1 as D (5 bases). The germline V gene has CDR1 MNHEY and CDR2 SVGEGT. The CDR3 contains 12 residues. The V end was cut by 5 bases, the J end by 10 bases, with 12 bases between. The CDR3 bases are TGTGCCAGCAGTCAAGGGGTCAGCGAGCAGTTCTTC. Its protein product is CASSQGVSEQFF.

The chain links TRBV5-1 to TRBJ2-1; weak D call: TRBD2 (5 bases). V lost 0 bases and J 0 bases, leaving 7 bases between the germline ends. The germline V gene has CDR1 SGHRS and CDR2 YFSETQ. The CDR3 extends over 15 amino acids. CDR3 in DNA: TGCGCCAGCAGCTTGGATGGGAGCTCCTACAATGAGCAGTTCTTC. It codes for CASSLDGSSYNEQFF.

This rearrangement joins TRBV30 to TRBJ2-7; the D gene is possibly TRBD2 (6 bases). The germline V gene has CDR1 GTSNPN and CDR2 SVGIG (reference sequence). There are 14 residues in the CDR3. V was shortened by 0 bases and J by 6 bases, with 15 bases between the two germline ends. The CDR3 is CAWSVRGLSGEQYF. CDR3 bases: TGTGCCTGGAGTGTAAGGGGACTCTCGGGCGAGCAGTACTTC.

The CDR3 DNA follows: TGCGCCAGCAGCCAAGGCTCCAGGCGGGGTAGCAATCAGCCCCAGCATTTT. Its translation: CASSQGSRRGSNQPQHF. The chain links TRBV4-1 to TRBJ1-5; D remains ambiguous. V gave up 1 base and J gave up 0 bases, with 13 bases separating them. The CDR3 has 17 residues. The germline V gene encodes CDR1 MGHRA and CDR2 YSYEKL.

The CDR3 coding sequence is TGCGCCAGCAAGGGGGGGGAAAATTCACCCCTCCACTTT. It codes for CASKGGENSPLHF. V usage is TRBV5-1 and J usage is TRBJ1-6; D is possibly TRBD1 (6 bases). This CDR3 contains 13 residues. V dropped 6 bases and J dropped 7 bases, with 11 bases sitting between them. Germline assignment: CDR1 SGHRS and CDR2 YFSETQ.

This sequence joins TRBV19 and TRBJ1-6; 7 positions match TRBD1. Germline V gene lookup returns CDR1 LNHDA and CDR2 SQIVND (reference sequence). Trimming removed 6 bases from V and 6 bases from J; junction bases left unmatched: 5. The CDR3 consists of 14 residues. CDR3 amino acids: CASREGQINSPLHF. CDR3 coding DNA: TGTGCCAGTAGGGAGGGACAGATTAATTCACCCCTCCACTTT.

V is TRBV2 and J is TRBJ2-3; TRBD1 or TRBD2 may be the D gene (5 bases each). V dropped 7 bases and J dropped 1 base, with 12 bases sitting between them. The CDR3 runs to 14 residues. In germline, CDR1 is SNHLY, CDR2 FYNNEI. CDR3 bases: TGTGCCAGCAAAGGGGAGTTTGGCACAGATACGCAGTATTTT. It specifies CASKGEFGTDTQYF.

The V and J genes are TRBV27 and TRBJ2-2; TRBD2 agrees at 8 bases. The V segment lost 7 bases and the J segment 6 bases; nucleotides outside the gene matches: 13. Germline assignment: CDR1 MNHEY and CDR2 SMNVEV (reference sequence). There are 16 residues in the CDR3. CDR3: CASKRGGGSFAGELFF. DNA of the CDR3: TGTGCCAGCAAGAGGGGCGGGGGGAGTTTTGCCGGGGAGCTGTTTTTT.

This chain connects TRBV15 to TRBJ2-2, with D unclear. The V end was cut by 0 bases, the J end by 2 bases, with 10 bases between. The V gene's germline CDR1 is LNHNV and CDR2 YYDKDF (reference sequence). The CDR3 contains 16 residues. The CDR3 region has the DNA TGTGCCACCAGCAGAGAGGCCACCCTTAACACCGGGGAGCTGTTTTTT. Protein product: CATSREATLNTGELFF.

V and J are TRBV28 and TRBJ2-7, with TRBD2 identical over 9 bases. The CDR3 contains 14 residues. CDR1 is MDHEN, CDR2 SYDVKM, per germline. The trim removed 7 bases at V and 4 bases at J, leaving 8 bases unmatched. CDR3 in amino acids: CASTPAGGSYEQYF. The DNA of the CDR3 is TGTGCCAGCACCCCCGCGGGAGGGTCGTACGAGCAGTACTTC.

This clone is a singleton in its sample. The rearrangement joins TRBV4-1 to TRBJ1-1, with D hard to call. CDR1 is MGHRA and CDR2 is YSYEKL in the germline V gene. V lost 2 bases, J lost 3 bases, and 13 bases lay in between. The CDR3 sequence is 15 residues long. CDR3 loop: CASSQSASLDTEAFF. CDR3 DNA sequence: TGCGCCAGCAGCCAAAGTGCCTCTTTGGACACTGAAGCTTTCTTT.

The chain uses TRBV15 and TRBJ1-1; D remains unclear. Germline V lookup: CDR1 LNHNV, CDR2 YYDKDF (reference sequence). There are 12 residues in the CDR3. V was cut by 0 bases and J by 10 bases, with 9 bases left in between. This CDR3 is CATSRDLSRAFF. The DNA for the CDR3 is TGTGCCACCAGCAGAGACCTGTCCCGAGCTTTCTTT.

The chain uses TRBV25-1 and TRBJ2-1; D is ambiguous. Germline V lookup: CDR1 MGHDK, CDR2 SYGVNS. This CDR3 has 16 residues. The ends were cut back, 2 bases at V and 6 bases at J, with 17 bases in the middle. The CDR3 DNA sequence: TGTGCCAGCAGTGAAAGTTACAGCCCGGTATCCAATGAGCAGTTCTTC. Translated: CASSESYSPVSNEQFF.

V usage is TRBV19 and J usage is TRBJ2-7; no definite D call. This CDR3 contains 13 residues. CDR1 is LNHDA and CDR2 is SQIVND in the germline V gene (reference sequence). V dropped 2 bases and J dropped 6 bases, with 11 bases sitting between them. In nucleotides, the CDR3 is TGTGCCAGTAGTATATATGGCCTGGGCGAGCAGTACTTC. Amino acids: CASSIYGLGEQYF.

This rearrangement joins TRBV24-1 to TRBJ2-2; 7 nucleotides line up with TRBD2. The CDR3 has 17 residues. Trimming cost V 4 bases and J 2 bases; bases outside gene matches: 9. Germline CDR1 and CDR2: KGHDR and SFDVKD. Written as DNA, the CDR3 is TGTGCCACCAGTGAGCCCGGGACTAATAGTAACACCGGGGAGCTGTTTTTT. It is translated as CATSEPGTNSNTGELFF.